The 3 T cell receptor beta chains below were found in one sample sequenced in a study of blood T cell repertoires in COVID-19. Libraries were prepared by immunoSEQ multiplex PCR; TCRdb keeps only in-frame clonotypes and omits some of them. The table lists a few hundred thousand clones, approximately 84% of them singletons, with about 10% in the top ten. Sequencing was done on a sample of PBMCs or T cells enriched from blood (not recorded which). The source of these receptors is a woman between 18 and 29 years old who had recovered from COVID-19.

This clone was picked up one time. The chain is built from TRBV6-5 and TRBJ1-1; D perhaps matches TRBD1 (5 bases). This CDR3 contains 15 residues. V was trimmed by 0 bases and J by 7 bases, leaving 15 bases between them. Per the germline V gene, CDR1 is MNHEY and CDR2 is SVGAGI. The DNA for the CDR3 is TGTGCCAGCAGTTACTCGGGTGACAGTTACTATGAAGCTTTCTTT. Its protein is CASSYSGDSYYEAFF.

The chain couples TRBV11-2 to TRBJ2-5; D possibly corresponds to TRBD2 (5 bases). V was pared by 1 base and J by 2 bases, with 14 bases between. The CDR3 covers 16 residues. Germline CDR1 reads SGHAT; CDR2 reads FQNNGV. CDR3 amino acids: CASSLGILRVQETQYF. CDR3 nucleotides: TGTGCCAGCAGCTTAGGGATTTTGAGGGTACAAGAGACCCAGTACTTC.

This clone was observed once. The V gene is TRBV5-4, the J gene TRBJ1-1, with a possible D match to TRBD1 (6 bases). The CDR3 spans 14 residues. Germline loops: CDR1 SGHNT, CDR2 YYREEE (reference sequence). V gave up 4 bases and J gave up 1 base, with 11 bases separating them. CDR3 residues: CASSPPTGNTEAFF. As DNA, the CDR3 is TGTGCCAGCAGCCCACCGACAGGGAACACTGAAGCTTTCTTT. Drawing the rest from reference TRBV5-4 and TRBJ1-1, the complete variable domain is ETGVTQSPTHLIKTRGQQVTLRCSSQSGHNTVSWYQQALGQGPQFIFQYYREEENGRGNFPPRFSGLQFPNYSSELNVNALELDDSALYLCASSPPTGNTEAFFGQGTRLTVV.